A single sample gave rise to the 28 T cell receptor beta chains below, sequenced in a study of T-cell memory formation after mild COVID-19. TCRdb passed the 5' RACE reads through MiXCR, listing each CDR3 protein once. The table shows approximately 48,000 distinct CDR3 sequences, with about 7% occurring only once. Material for sequencing was PBMCs or a T cell subset sorted from them (not recorded which). These receptors all stem from a man younger than 35 who had mild COVID-19 (a few samples of this study predate the infection). Cell type and time point are not known.

In its sample, this clonotype was seen many times. V is TRBV5-1 and J is TRBJ2-3, with a tentative D call TRBD1 (6 bases). CDR1 and CDR2 from the germline V gene are SGHRS and YFSETQ. Trimming removed 9 bases from V and 5 bases from J, with 16 bases in between. CDR3 length: 13 amino acids. In DNA form, the CDR3 reads TGCGCCACCGCTACAGGGCCCGGAGATACGCAGTATTTT. Encoded protein: CATATGPGDTQYF.

Many counts were recorded for this clonotype. The chain combines TRBV7-2 with TRBJ2-5, with D hard to call. The V end was cut by 1 base, the J end by 2 bases, with 5 bases between. CDR1 SGHTA and CDR2 FQGNSA come from the germline V gene. This CDR3 has 13 residues. In nucleotides, the CDR3 is TGTGCCAGCAGCTTAGAGAGGCAAGAGACCCAGTACTTC. It is translated as CASSLERQETQYF.

The chain is built from TRBV7-9 and TRBJ2-2; no clear D. Germline V gene sequence: CDR1 SEHNR, CDR2 FQNEAQ (reference sequence). The V and J ends lost 1 base and 5 bases respectively, with 8 bases between them. The CDR3 sequence is 14 residues long. The CDR3 is CASSLEAATGELFF. The DNA of the CDR3 is TGTGCCAGCAGCTTAGAGGCGGCAACCGGGGAGCTGTTTTTT. The full variable domain, in which reference TRBV7-9 and TRBJ2-2 provide the parts outside the CDR3, is DTGVSQNPRHKITKRGQNVTFRCDPISEHNRLYWYRQTLGQGPEFLTYFQNEAQLEKSRLLSDRFSAERPKGSFSTLEIQRTEQGDSAMYLCASSLEAATGELFFGEGSRLTVL.

This clonotype was seen more than once but under ten times. The genes are TRBV9 and TRBJ2-3; 10 bases are a match to TRBD2. CDR1 and CDR2 (germline): SGDLS, YYNGEE. The V gene end was trimmed by 4 bases and the J gene end by 4 bases; junction bases not matched to a gene: 9. The CDR3 has 16 residues. DNA of the CDR3: TGTGCCAGCAGCTTATGGCCAAGCGGGGGGGCAGATACGCAGTATTTT. Protein product: CASSLWPSGGADTQYF.

This clonotype was recorded many times. The chain has TRBV4-1 and TRBJ2-1; 13 bases map to TRBD2. The CDR3 length is 18 residues. Germline V gene data show CDR1 as MGHRA and CDR2 as YSYEKL. The V gene end was trimmed by 0 bases and the J gene end by 6 bases; junction bases not matched to a gene: 8. DNA for the CDR3: TGCGCCAGCAGCCAAGATCTCCCCACTAGCGGGGGGGCCAATGAGCAGTTCTTC. Translation: CASSQDLPTSGGANEQFF.

The chain combines TRBV2 with TRBJ2-7; 8 bases fit TRBD1. The CDR3 runs to 15 residues. V shed 6 bases, J shed 3 bases, and the junction held 10 bases outside the gene matches. CDR1 is SNHLY and CDR2 is FYNNEI in the germline V gene. CDR3 nucleotides: TGTGCCAGCAGCCAACCAGTGACAGGGGACTACGAGCAGTACTTC. It encodes CASSQPVTGDYEQYF. The full variable domain, completed using reference TRBV2 and TRBJ2-7, is EPEVTQTPSHQVTQMGQEVILRCVPISNHLYFYWYRQILGQKVEFLVSFYNNEISEKSEIFDDQFSVERPDGSNFTLKIRSTKLEDSAMYFCASSQPVTGDYEQYFGPGTRLTVT.

This clonotype occurred many times. This chain joins TRBV7-6 and TRBJ1-4; TRBD1 matches at 8 bases. J gave up 7 bases and V 7 bases, and 8 bases lay outside the gene matches. The CDR3 has 14 amino acids. From germline, CDR1 is SGHVS and CDR2 FNYEAQ. The CDR3 nucleotides are TGTGCCAGCACCTGGGGACAGGCTGCTGAAAAACTGTTTTTT. Translating it yields CASTWGQAAEKLFF.

The chain has TRBV7-2 and TRBJ2-6; D might be TRBD1 (6 bases). V was trimmed by 4 bases and J by 0 bases, leaving 19 bases between them. The CDR3 extends over 19 amino acids. Germline assignment: CDR1 SGHTA and CDR2 FQGNSA. The CDR3 loop reads CASSSFPGQVYSGANVLTF. In DNA form, the CDR3 reads TGTGCCAGCAGCTCCTTCCCGGGACAAGTATACTCTGGGGCCAACGTCCTGACTTTC.

The chain has TRBV20-1 and TRBJ2-5; TRBD1 aligns across 7 bases. This CDR3 spans 14 amino acids. The germline gives CDR1 DFQATT, CDR2 SNEGSKA (reference sequence). Trimming cost V 5 bases and J 1 base; bases outside gene matches: 7. The CDR3 loop reads CSAPRTGFQETQYF. DNA of the CDR3: TGCAGTGCTCCCCGGACAGGTTTCCAAGAGACCCAGTACTTC.

This clonotype was picked up a small number of times. The rearrangement joins TRBV6-2 or TRBV6-3 to TRBJ2-6; possibly TRBD2 for D (5 bases). V was cut by 8 bases and J by 4 bases, with 12 bases left in between. The CDR3 has 14 residues. Germline assignment: CDR1 MNHEY and CDR2 SVGEGT. CDR3 nucleotides: TGTGCCAGCCTCCCGAGGGTCGGGGCCAACGTCCTGACTTTC. Its translation: CASLPRVGANVLTF.

This clonotype was seen ten or more times. This chain links TRBV5-1 with TRBJ2-7; TRBD1 or TRBD2 may be the D gene (5 bases each). The CDR3 has 15 amino acids. Deletions cut 0 bases from V and 3 bases from J, with 13 bases between. Germline V CDR1 and CDR2: SGHRS, YFSETQ. As DNA, the CDR3 is TGCGCCAGCAGCTTGGATCCGGGACCGCACTACGAGCAGTACGTC. Translating it yields CASSLDPGPHYEQYV.

This clonotype came up many times. This chain uses TRBV4-3 with TRBJ2-1; 7 positions agree with TRBD1. V trimming: 4 bases; J trimming: 4 bases; junction bases outside the gene matches: 7. Germline V gene lookup returns CDR1 LGHNA and CDR2 YSLEER. The CDR3 contains 15 residues. The CDR3 is CASSPGTANYNEQFF. CDR3 DNA: TGCGCCAGCAGCCCAGGGACAGCAAATTACAATGAGCAGTTCTTC.

The V gene is TRBV6-5, the J gene TRBJ2-7; maybe TRBD2 (6 bases). Germline CDR1 is MNHEY and CDR2 is SVGAGI. This CDR3 is 15 amino acids long. The ends were cut back, 8 bases at V and 0 bases at J, with 17 bases in the middle. The CDR3 here is CASRSSGGASYEQYF. Written as DNA, the CDR3 is TGTGCCAGCCGCTCCAGCGGCGGGGCCTCCTACGAGCAGTACTTC.

This clonotype was seen at least ten times. The V call is TRBV5-4, the J call TRBJ1-2; no clear D gene. In germline, CDR1 is SGHNT, CDR2 YYREEE (reference sequence). The CDR3 totals 15 residues. V was pared by 0 bases and J by 4 bases, with 13 bases between. CDR3 loop: CASSLESSPSYGYTF. CDR3 nucleotide sequence: TGTGCCAGCAGCTTGGAGAGCAGCCCTTCCTATGGCTACACCTTC.

By sample fraction, this clonotype is medium-sized. The chain links TRBV27 to TRBJ1-6; D remains ambiguous. Germline lookup yields CDR1 MNHEY and CDR2 SMNVEV (reference sequence). CDR3 length: 10 amino acids. V was trimmed by 7 bases and J by 8 bases, leaving 3 bases between them. CDR3 region: CASTDSPLHF. Written as DNA, the CDR3 is TGTGCCAGCACGGATTCACCCCTCCACTTT.

The chain employs TRBV5-1 and TRBJ1-2; 10 bases are a match to TRBD1. The germline gives CDR1 SGHRS, CDR2 YFSETQ. CDR3 length: 14 residues. J lost 3 bases, V lost 3 bases, and 2 bases had no gene match. The CDR3: CASSSGQGHYGYTF. The CDR3 region has the DNA TGCGCCAGCAGCTCGGGACAGGGGCACTATGGCTACACCTTC.

This clonotype was detected many times. The gene calls are TRBV7-2 and TRBJ2-1; D is unclear. Germline V CDR1 and CDR2: SGHTA, FQGNSA. Deletions cut 4 bases from V and 6 bases from J, with 13 bases between. The CDR3 extends over 14 amino acids. The CDR3: CASSSPRGGNEQFF. In DNA form, the CDR3 reads TGTGCCAGCAGCTCACCCCGAGGTGGCAATGAGCAGTTCTTC.

CDR3 protein: CSASGGQGDQPQHF. For the CDR3, the DNA is TGCAGTGCTAGTGGGGGTCAGGGGGATCAGCCCCAGCATTTT. The chain employs TRBV20-1 and TRBJ1-5; 7 bases fit TRBD1. The CDR3 is made up of 14 amino acids. V lost 3 bases to trimming and J lost 5 bases; unmatched junction nucleotides: 7. In germline, CDR1 is DFQATT, CDR2 SNEGSKA (reference sequence).

The sample holds many counts of this clonotype. The gene calls are TRBV5-5 and TRBJ1-2; unclear D gene. Trimming took 2 bases from V and 4 from J, leaving 12 bases between them. Germline V gene sequence: CDR1 SGHKS, CDR2 YYEKEE (reference sequence). CDR3 length: 14 amino acids. In DNA form, the CDR3 reads TGTGCCAGCAGCTTAGTTTGGACGAGCTATGGCTACACCTTC. Its translation is CASSLVWTSYGYTF.

This clonotype was counted many times. The chain joins TRBV7-2 to TRBJ2-3, with D unclear. CDR1 is SGHTA and CDR2 is FQGNSA in the germline V gene. V lost 5 bases and J 6 bases, leaving 12 bases between the germline ends. The CDR3 runs 13 residues. CDR3 sequence (DNA): TGTGCCAGCAGCCTGTCAGTGTTTGATACGCAGTATTTT. Residues: CASSLSVFDTQYF. Combining the CDR3 with reference TRBV7-2 and TRBJ2-3 gives the whole variable domain GAGVSQSPSNKVTEKGKDVELRCDPISGHTALYWYRQSLGQGLEFLIYFQGNSAPDKSGLPSDRFSAERTGGSVSTLTIQRTQQEDSAVYLCASSLSVFDTQYFGPGTRLTVL.

This clonotype was detected only a few times. The V gene is TRBV7-9, the J gene TRBJ2-5; unclear D gene. Germline V gene sequence: CDR1 SEHNR, CDR2 FQNEAQ (reference sequence). This CDR3 region has 12 residues. The V gene lost 5 bases and the J gene lost 7 bases, with 11 bases spanning the gap. The CDR3 coding sequence is TGTGCCAGCAGCCCAGAGCTCTCGACCCAGTACTTC. It specifies CASSPELSTQYF.

This clonotype was found many times. This chain links TRBV9 with TRBJ2-3; possibly TRBD1 or TRBD2 for D (6 bases each). Trimming cost V 4 bases and J 2 bases, with 14 bases left between them. The CDR3 consists of 15 residues. CDR1 and CDR2 from the germline V gene are SGDLS and YYNGEE. CDR3 region: CASSTRDIYTDTQYF. As DNA, the CDR3 is TGTGCCAGCAGCACGCGGGACATTTACACAGATACGCAGTATTTT.

The sample holds many counts of this clonotype. V gene TRBV28 combines with J gene TRBJ1-3, with D possibly matching TRBD1 (6 bases). Germline V lookup: CDR1 MDHEN, CDR2 SYDVKM. This CDR3 is built from 15 residues. Trimming left V 2 bases short and J 2 bases short, with 10 bases between. The CDR3 DNA sequence: TGTGCCAGCAGTTTAGGGGGCAGCCCTGGAAACACCATATATTTT. This gives the protein CASSLGGSPGNTIYF.

This clonotype was detected a few times. CDR3 protein: CASSPLGGLTEAFF. The CDR3 DNA is TGTGCCAGCAGCCCCCTGGGGGGGCTCACTGAAGCTTTCTTT. This sequence joins TRBV14 and TRBJ1-1; D is possibly TRBD1 (6 bases). CDR3 size: 14 residues. Trimming removed 4 bases from V and 4 bases from J, with 13 bases in between. Germline lookup yields CDR1 SGHDN and CDR2 FVKESK.

The J gene is TRBJ1-3, the V gene TRBV11-2; no clear D. Germline V gene lookup returns CDR1 SGHAT and CDR2 FQNNGV. The length of the CDR3 is 14 residues. Trimming pared 7 bases from V and 0 bases from J, leaving 10 bases between. This chain's CDR3 is CASKSQYSGNTIYF. CDR3 sequence (DNA): TGTGCCAGCAAGTCCCAGTACTCTGGAAACACCATATATTTT.

This clonotype was detected many times. V and J are TRBV2 and TRBJ1-6; no definite D call. CDR1 and CDR2 (germline): SNHLY, FYNNEI. The CDR3 is 14 amino acids. V was trimmed by 3 bases and J by 10 bases, leaving 13 bases between them. The CDR3 nucleotides read TGTGCCAGCAGTGATCTCAGCTCAGAATCACCCCTCCACTTT. This codes for CASSDLSSESPLHF. Full variable domain (remainder filled in from reference TRBV2 and TRBJ1-6): EPEVTQTPSHQVTQMGQEVILRCVPISNHLYFYWYRQILGQKVEFLVSFYNNEISEKSEIFDDQFSVERPDGSNFTLKIRSTKLEDSAMYFCASSDLSSESPLHFGNGTRLTVT.

This clonotype has ten or more counts. The J gene is TRBJ2-1, the V gene TRBV28; 8 nucleotides match TRBD2. V dropped 2 bases and J dropped 6; count of bases not matched to a gene: 3. The length of the CDR3 is 14 residues. Germline CDR1 is MDHEN and CDR2 is SYDVKM. The CDR3 here is CASSLIGGGNEQFF. In DNA, the CDR3 is TGTGCCAGCAGTTTAATCGGGGGGGGCAATGAGCAGTTCTTC.

The genes are TRBV7-9 and TRBJ2-5, with TRBD2 matching over 8 bases. In germline, CDR1 is SEHNR, CDR2 FQNEAQ (reference sequence). The CDR3 is 16 residues long. Germline trimming cut 5 bases from V and 5 bases from J; bases unmatched to any gene: 13. As DNA, the CDR3 is TGTGCCAGCAGCCAATGGGGCCTAGCGGGTTTTGAGACCCAGTACTTC. Its translation: CASSQWGLAGFETQYF.